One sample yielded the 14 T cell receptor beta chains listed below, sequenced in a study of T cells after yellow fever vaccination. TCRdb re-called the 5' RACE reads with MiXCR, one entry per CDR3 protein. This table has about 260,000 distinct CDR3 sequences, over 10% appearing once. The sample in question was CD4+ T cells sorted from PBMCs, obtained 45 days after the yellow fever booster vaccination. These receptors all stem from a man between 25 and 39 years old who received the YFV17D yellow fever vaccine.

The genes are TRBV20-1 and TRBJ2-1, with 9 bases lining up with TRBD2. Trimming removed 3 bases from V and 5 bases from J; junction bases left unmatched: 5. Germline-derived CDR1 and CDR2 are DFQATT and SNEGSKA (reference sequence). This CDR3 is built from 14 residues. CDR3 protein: CSASKASGDNEQFF. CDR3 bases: TGCAGTGCTAGTAAGGCTAGCGGGGACAATGAGCAGTTCTTC.

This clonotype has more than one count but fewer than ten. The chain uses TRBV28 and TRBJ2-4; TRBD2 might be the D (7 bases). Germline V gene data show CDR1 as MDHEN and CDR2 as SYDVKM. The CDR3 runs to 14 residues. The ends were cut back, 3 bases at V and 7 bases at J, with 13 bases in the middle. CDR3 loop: CASSFGGRDNIQYF. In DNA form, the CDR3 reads TGTGCCAGCAGTTTCGGGGGGCGAGATAACATTCAGTACTTC.

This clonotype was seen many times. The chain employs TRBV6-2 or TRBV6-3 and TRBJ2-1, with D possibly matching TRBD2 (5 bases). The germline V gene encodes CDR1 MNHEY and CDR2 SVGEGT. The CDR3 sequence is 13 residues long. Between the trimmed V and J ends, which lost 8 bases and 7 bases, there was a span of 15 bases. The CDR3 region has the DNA TGTGCCAGCCGATCGGCGGACTCTAATGAGCAGTTCTTC. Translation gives CASRSADSNEQFF.

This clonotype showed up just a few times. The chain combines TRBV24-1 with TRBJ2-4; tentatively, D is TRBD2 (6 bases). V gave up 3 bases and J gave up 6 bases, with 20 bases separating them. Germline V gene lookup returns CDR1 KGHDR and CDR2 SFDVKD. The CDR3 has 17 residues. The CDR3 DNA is TGTGCCACCAGTGATACGGCAGGAGGCAGCGGGCGAAACATTCAGTACTTC. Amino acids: CATSDTAGGSGRNIQYF.

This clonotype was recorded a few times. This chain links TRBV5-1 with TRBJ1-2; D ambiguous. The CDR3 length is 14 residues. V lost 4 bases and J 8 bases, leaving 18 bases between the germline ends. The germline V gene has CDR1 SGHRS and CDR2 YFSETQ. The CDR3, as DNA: TGCGCCAGCAGCACTTCGACGCCGTCTCAAGGCTACACCTTC. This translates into CASSTSTPSQGYTF.

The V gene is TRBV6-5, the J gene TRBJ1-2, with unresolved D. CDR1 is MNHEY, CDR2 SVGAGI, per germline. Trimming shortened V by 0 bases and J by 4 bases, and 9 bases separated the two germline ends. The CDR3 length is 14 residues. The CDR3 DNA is TGTGCCAGCAGTTACTCGAGAGGGAGCTATGGCTACACCTTC. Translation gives CASSYSRGSYGYTF.

The DNA of the CDR3 is TGTGCCAGCAGCTCAGGGGTCGAAAAACTGTTTTTT. It yields the protein CASSSGVEKLFF. This chain joins TRBV7-2 and TRBJ1-4; D perhaps matches TRBD1 (6 bases). The CDR3 sequence is 12 residues long. V gave up 4 bases and J gave up 8 bases, with 8 bases separating them. CDR1 is SGHTA and CDR2 is FQGNSA in the germline V gene.

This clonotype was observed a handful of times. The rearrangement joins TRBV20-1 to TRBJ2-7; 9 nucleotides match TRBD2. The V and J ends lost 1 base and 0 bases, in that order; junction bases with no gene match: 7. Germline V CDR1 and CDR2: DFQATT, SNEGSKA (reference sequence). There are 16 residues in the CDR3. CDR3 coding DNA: TGCAGTGCTAGAGTGGGGCGGGGGGGTAGCTCCTACGAGCAGTACTTC. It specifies CSARVGRGGSSYEQYF.

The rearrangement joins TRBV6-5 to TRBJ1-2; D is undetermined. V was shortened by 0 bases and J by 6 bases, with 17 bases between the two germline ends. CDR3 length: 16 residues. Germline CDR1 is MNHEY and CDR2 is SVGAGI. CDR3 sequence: CASSYSFLRIVNGYTF. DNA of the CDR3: TGTGCCAGCAGTTACTCGTTCCTAAGAATTGTAAATGGCTACACCTTC.

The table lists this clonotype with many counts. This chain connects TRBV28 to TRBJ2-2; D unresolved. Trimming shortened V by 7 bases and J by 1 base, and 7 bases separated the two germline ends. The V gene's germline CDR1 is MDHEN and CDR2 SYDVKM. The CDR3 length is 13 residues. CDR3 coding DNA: TGTGCCAGCATGGAAGTGAACACCGGGGAGCTGTTTTTT. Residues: CASMEVNTGELFF.

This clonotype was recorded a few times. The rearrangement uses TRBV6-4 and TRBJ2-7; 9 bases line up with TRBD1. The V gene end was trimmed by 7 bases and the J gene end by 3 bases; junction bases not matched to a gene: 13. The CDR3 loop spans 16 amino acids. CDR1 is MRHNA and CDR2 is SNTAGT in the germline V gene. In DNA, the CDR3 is TGTGCCAGCATCAACCTCCGGGACAGGGAGTGCTACGAGCAGTACTTC. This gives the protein CASINLRDRECYEQYF.

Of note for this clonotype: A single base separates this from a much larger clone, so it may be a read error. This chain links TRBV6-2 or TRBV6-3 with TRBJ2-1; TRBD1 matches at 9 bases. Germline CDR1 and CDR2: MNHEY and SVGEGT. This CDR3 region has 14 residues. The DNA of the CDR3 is TGTTCCAGCGGAAGACAGGGGGCCTACAATGAGCAGTTCTTC. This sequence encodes CSSGRQGAYNEQFF.

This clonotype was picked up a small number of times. CDR3 loop: CASSLPSHTGETQYF. CDR3 coding DNA: TGTGCCAGCAGCCTGCCTAGCCACACGGGCGAGACCCAGTACTTC. The chain combines TRBV3-1 with TRBJ2-5, with D perhaps TRBD2 (5 bases). The CDR3 covers 15 residues. Trimming pared 4 bases from V and 5 bases from J, leaving 17 bases between. Looked up from germline, CDR1 is LGHDT and CDR2 is YNNKEL (reference sequence).

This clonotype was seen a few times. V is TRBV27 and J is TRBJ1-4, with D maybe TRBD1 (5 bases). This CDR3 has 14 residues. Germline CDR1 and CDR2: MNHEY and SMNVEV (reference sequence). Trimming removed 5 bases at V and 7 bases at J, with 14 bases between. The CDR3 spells CASSQWGGSEKLFF. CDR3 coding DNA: TGTGCCAGCAGTCAATGGGGGGGTAGTGAAAAACTGTTTTTT.